This record concerns one TCR beta chain sequence. What it binds is not known. The donors were part of the approximately 120-subject validation cohort, which stood apart from the approximately 640-subject first cohort. These data belong to a study of cytomegalovirus exposure and HLA in healthy donors. Study-level information: Later, an analysis reported that the 95 to 150 validation repertoires had used the same platform as the approximately 670 first-cohort repertoires. The study's findings and limits: The study labeled 150 to 200 TCR beta chains cytomegalovirus-associated. Rare TCR sequences dominated, though some public TCRs recurred in many donors.

The repertoire was sequenced with immunoSEQ multiplex PCR; TCRdb's copy has only in-frame clones and lacks some. The data hold some 90,000 clones, with roughly 96% observed a single time. This CDR3 has 14 residues. The V segment lost 4 bases and the J segment 4 bases; nucleotides outside the gene matches: 4. CDR1 SGHVS and CDR2 FNYEAQ come from the germline V gene. The gene calls are TRBV7-6 and TRBJ2-3; TRBD2 matches 8 bases. Sequencing used PBMCs. This sequence originates from a man between 18 and 29 years old in good health and CMV-seronegative. The CDR3 sequence is CASSSAGDADTQYF. CDR3 sequence (DNA): TGTGCCAGCAGCTCAGCGGGAGACGCAGATACGCAGTATTTT.